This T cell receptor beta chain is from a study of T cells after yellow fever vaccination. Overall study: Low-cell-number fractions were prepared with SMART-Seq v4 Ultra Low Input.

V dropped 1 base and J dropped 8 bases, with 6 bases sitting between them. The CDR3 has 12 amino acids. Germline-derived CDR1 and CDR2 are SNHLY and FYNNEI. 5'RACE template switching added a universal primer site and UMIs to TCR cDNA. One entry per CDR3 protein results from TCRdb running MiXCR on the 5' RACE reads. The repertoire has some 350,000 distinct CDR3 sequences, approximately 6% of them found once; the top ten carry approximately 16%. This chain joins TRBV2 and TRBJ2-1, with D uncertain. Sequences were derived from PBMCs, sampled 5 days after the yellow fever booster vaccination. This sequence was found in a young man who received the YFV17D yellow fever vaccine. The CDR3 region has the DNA TGTGCCAGCAGTGAAGTAGGTTATGAGCAGTTCTTC. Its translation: CASSEVGYEQFF. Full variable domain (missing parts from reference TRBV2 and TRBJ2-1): EPEVTQTPSHQVTQMGQEVILRCVPISNHLYFYWYRQILGQKVEFLVSFYNNEISEKSEIFDDQFSVERPDGSNFTLKIRSTKLEDSAMYFCASSEVGYEQFFGPGTRLTVL.